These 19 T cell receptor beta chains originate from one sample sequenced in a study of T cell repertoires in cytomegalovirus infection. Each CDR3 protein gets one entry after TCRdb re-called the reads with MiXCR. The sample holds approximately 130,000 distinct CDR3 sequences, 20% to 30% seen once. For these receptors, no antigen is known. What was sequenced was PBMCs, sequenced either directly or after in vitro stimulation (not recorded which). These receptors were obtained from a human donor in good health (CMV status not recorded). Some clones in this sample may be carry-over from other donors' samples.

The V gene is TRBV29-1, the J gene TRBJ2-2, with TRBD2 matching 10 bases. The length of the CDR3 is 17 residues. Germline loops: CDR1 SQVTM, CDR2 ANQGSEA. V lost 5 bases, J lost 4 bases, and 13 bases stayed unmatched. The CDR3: CSVCTRLAGGITGELFF. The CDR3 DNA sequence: TGCAGCGTTTGTACCCGCTTAGCGGGAGGAATCACCGGGGAGCTGTTTTTT.

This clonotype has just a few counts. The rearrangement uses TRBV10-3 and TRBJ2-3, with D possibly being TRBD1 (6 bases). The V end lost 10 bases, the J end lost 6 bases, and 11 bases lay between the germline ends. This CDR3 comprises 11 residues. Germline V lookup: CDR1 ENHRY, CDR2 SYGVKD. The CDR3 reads CATKGEDTQYF. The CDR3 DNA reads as TGTGCCACCAAGGGGGAGGATACGCAGTATTTT.

CDR3 coding DNA: TGTGCCAGCAGCTGGAGGACAGGAACCACAGATACGCAGTATTTT. It encodes CASSWRTGTTDTQYF. This chain uses TRBV7-2 with TRBJ2-3; TRBD1 agrees at 7 bases. CDR1 is SGHTA and CDR2 is FQGNSA in the germline V gene. With V trimmed by 4 bases and J by 2 bases, 6 bases remained unmatched. This CDR3 comprises 15 residues.

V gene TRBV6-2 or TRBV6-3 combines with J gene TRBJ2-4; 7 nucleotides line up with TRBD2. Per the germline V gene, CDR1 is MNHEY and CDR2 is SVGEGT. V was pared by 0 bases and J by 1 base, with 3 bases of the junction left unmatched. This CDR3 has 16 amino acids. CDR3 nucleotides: TGTGCCAGCAGTTACTCCTGGGAGGGGGCCAAAAACATTCAGTACTTC. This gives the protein CASSYSWEGAKNIQYF.

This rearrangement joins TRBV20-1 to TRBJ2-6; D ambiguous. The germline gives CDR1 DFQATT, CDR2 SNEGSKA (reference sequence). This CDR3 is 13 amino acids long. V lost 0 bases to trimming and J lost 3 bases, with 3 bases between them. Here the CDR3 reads CSARDNGANVLTF. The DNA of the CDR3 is TGCAGTGCTAGAGATAATGGGGCCAACGTCCTGACTTTC.

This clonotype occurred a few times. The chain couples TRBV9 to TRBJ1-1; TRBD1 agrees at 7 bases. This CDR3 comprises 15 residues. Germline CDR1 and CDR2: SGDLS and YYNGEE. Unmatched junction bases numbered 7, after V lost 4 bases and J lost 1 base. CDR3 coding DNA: TGTGCCAGCAGCCCATACCGGGACAGGAACACTGAAGCTTTCTTT. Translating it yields CASSPYRDRNTEAFF.

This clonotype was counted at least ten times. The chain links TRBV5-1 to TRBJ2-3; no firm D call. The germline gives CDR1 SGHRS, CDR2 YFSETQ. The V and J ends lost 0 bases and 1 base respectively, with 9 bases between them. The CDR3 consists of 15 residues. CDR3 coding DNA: TGCGCCAGCAGCTTGGTCGGCATACGCACAGATACGCAGTATTTT. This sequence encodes CASSLVGIRTDTQYF.

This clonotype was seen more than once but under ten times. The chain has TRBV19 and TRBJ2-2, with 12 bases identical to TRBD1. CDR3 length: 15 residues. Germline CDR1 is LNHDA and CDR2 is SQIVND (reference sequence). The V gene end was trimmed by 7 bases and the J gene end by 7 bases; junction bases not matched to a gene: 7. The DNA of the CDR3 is TGTGCCAGTATTCTGGGACAGGGGGCGTTCGGGGAGCTGTTTTTT. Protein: CASILGQGAFGELFF.

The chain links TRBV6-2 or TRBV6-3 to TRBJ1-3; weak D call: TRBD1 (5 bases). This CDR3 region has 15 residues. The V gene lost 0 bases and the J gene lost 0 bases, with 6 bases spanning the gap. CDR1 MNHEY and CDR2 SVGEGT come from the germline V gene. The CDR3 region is CASSYSGPSGNTIYF. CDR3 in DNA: TGTGCCAGCAGTTACTCGGGACCCTCTGGAAACACCATATATTTT.

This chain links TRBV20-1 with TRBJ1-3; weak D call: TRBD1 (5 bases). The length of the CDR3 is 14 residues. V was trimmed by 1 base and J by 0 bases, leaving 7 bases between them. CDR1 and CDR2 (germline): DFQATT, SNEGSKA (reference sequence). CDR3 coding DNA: TGCAGTGCTAGAGGGGGGGGCTCTGGAAACACCATATATTTT. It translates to CSARGGGSGNTIYF.

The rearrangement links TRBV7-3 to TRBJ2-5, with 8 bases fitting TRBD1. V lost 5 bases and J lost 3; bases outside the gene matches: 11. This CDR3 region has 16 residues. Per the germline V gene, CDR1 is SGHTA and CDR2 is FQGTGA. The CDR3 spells CASSQTWTGREETQYF. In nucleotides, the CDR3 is TGTGCCAGCAGCCAGACCTGGACAGGGCGAGAAGAGACCCAGTACTTC.

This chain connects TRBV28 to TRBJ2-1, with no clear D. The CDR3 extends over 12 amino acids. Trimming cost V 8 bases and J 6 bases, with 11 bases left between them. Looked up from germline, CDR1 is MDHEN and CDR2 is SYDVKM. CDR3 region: CASVTLGNEQFF. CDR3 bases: TGTGCCAGCGTCACGTTGGGCAATGAGCAGTTCTTC.

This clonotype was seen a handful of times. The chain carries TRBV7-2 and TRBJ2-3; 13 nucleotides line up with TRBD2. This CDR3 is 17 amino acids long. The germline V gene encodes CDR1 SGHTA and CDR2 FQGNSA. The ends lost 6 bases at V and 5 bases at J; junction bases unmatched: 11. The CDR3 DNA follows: TGTGCCAGCAGTCTAGCCCTACTAGCGGGAGGGGGAGATACGCAGTATTTT. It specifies CASSLALLAGGGDTQYF.

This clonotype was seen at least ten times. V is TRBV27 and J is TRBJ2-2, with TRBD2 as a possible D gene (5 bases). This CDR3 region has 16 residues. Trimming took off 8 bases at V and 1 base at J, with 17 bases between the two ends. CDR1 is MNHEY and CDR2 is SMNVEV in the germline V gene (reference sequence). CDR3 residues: CASRNRLAENTGELFF. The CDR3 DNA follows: TGTGCCAGCCGTAACCGCCTAGCCGAGAACACCGGGGAGCTGTTTTTT.

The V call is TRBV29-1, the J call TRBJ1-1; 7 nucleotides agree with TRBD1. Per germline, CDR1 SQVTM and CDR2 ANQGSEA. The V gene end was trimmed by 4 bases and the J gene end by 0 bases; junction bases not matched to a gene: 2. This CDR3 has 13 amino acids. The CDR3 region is CSVAGTVNTEAFF. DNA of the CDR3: TGCAGCGTTGCCGGGACAGTGAACACTGAAGCTTTCTTT.

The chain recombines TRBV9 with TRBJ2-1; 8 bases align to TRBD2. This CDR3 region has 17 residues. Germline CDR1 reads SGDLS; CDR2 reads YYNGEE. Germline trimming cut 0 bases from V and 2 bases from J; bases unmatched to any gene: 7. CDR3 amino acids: CASSVGVSGIPYNEQFF. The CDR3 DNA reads TGTGCCAGCAGCGTAGGAGTTAGCGGGATTCCCTACAATGAGCAGTTCTTC.

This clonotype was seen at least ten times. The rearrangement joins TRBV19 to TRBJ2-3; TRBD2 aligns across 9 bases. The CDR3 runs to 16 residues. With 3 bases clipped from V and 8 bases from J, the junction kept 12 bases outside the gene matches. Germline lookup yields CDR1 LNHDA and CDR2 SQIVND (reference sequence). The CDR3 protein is CASSMGLAGALATQYF. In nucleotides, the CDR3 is TGTGCCAGTAGTATGGGTTTAGCGGGAGCCCTCGCTACGCAGTATTTT.

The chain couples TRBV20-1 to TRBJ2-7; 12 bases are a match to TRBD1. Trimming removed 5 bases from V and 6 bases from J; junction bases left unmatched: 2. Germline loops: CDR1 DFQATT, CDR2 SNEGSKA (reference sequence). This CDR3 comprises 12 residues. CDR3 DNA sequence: TGCAGTGCTGGGGACAGGGGGCGCGAGCAGTACTTC. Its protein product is CSAGDRGREQYF.

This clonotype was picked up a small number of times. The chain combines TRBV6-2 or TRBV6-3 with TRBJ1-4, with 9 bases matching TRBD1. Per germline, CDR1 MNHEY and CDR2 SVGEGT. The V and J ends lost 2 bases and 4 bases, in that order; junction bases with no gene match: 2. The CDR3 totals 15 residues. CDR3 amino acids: CASSYPTGGNEKLFF. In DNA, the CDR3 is TGTGCCAGCAGTTACCCGACAGGGGGTAATGAAAAACTGTTTTTT.